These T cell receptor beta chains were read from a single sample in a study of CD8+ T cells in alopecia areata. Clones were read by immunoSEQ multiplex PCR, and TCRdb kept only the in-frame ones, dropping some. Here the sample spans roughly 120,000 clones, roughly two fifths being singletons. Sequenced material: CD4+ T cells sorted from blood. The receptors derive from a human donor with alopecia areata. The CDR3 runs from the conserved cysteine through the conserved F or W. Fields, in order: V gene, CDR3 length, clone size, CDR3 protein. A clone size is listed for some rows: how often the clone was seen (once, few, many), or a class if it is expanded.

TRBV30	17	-	CAWSVRGGGSSYNEQFF
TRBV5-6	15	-	CASSPAGGMNTEAFF
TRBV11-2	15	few	CASSFIPGNNLGQYF
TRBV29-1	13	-	CSTHRGRGETQYF
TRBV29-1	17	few	CSVGGPRQGRGNTEAFF
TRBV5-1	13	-	CASGSGNTGELFF
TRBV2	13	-	CATTPQGVYEQYF
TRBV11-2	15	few	CASLLGDRDYNEQFF
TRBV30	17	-	CAWSRAIGGRGMNIQYF
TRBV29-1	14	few	CSVGLYGTGPEQYF
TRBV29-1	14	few	CSVVMAGASYEQYF
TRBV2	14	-	CASSATSGGDEQFF
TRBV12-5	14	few	CASGSTGESYEQYF
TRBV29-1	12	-	CSVSGSNTEAFF
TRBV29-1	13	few	CSVEEDRDYEQYF
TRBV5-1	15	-	CASSLWRIDTDTQYF
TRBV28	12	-	CASSSSFREQYF
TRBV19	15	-	CASTLASLGNQPQHF
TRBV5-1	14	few	CASSRSGDRDEQYF
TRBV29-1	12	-	CSVAVINYGYTF
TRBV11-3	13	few	CASRDSYTDTQYF
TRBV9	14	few	CASSPGTGGREQYF
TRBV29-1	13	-	CSARTGENSPLHF
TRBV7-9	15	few	CASSPGGAAGDEQFF
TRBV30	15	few	CAWKDSGRAAETQYF
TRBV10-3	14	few	CAITRDTSQETQYF
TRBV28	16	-	CASIRSGASGKNEQFF
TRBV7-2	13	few	CASSSPPSYEQYF
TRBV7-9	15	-	CASSARDRGTDTQYF
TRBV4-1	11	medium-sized	CASSQQETQYF
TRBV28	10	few	CASGTDTQYF
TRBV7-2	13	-	CASSLPSWKTQYF
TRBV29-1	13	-	CSAGTTPRRGYTF
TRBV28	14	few	CASSAGTGQRGYTF
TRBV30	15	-	CAWTRGPPGNQPQHF
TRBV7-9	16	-	CASSLLGLASYNEQFF
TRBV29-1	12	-	CSVTEGGETQYF
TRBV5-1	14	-	CASSLDRTNYGYTF
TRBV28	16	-	CASTMGQRTYQETQYF
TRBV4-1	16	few	CASSPRSRGSGETQYF
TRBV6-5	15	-	CASTRTEGLNTEAFF
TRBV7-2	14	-	CASTTGTGSYEQYF
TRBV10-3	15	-	CAINPGNSGANVLTF
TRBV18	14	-	CASSPGGSTDTQYF
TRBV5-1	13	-	CASSSHELDTQYF
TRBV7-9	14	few	CASSPNTGTETQYF
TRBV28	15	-	CASSPGQGPYYGYTF
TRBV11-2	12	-	CASSAGGDEQFF
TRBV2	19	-	CASRGGLGTSGPRQETQYF
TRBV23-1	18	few	CASSHPGTGGAKGETQYF
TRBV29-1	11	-	CSGGGVDGYTF
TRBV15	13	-	CATRKTGGNKQFF